Within the sample, the clone carrying this TCR beta chain is medium-sized (0.01 to 0.1%). No antigen is known for it. The data are from a study of OX40 agonist ivuxolimab in advanced cancers. Trimming took 2 bases from V and 3 from J, leaving 11 bases between them. Looked up from germline, CDR1 is MNHNS and CDR2 is SASEGT. The CDR3 spans 15 residues. Sequencing was performed with immunoSEQ multiplex PCR; in TCRdb, only in-frame clones are kept and a portion is missing. The sample consists of 55,000 to 70,000 clones, roughly 84% of them appearing once. Points from the study as a whole: Both CD4+ and CD8+ T cell populations in blood had undergone clonal expansion by week 6 at 0.1 to 3.0 mg/kg. Clonal expansion was among the lowest in partial responders at 0.1-3.0 mg/kg, especially CD8+.

This TCR was recovered from an adult with an advanced solid tumor such as melanoma, head and neck, liver or kidney cancer. The V and J genes are TRBV6-1 and TRBJ1-5; D possibly corresponds to TRBD1 (5 bases). This sample comprised CD4+ or CD8+ T cells sorted from blood, obtained in a trial of the OX40 agonist ivuxolimab. The CDR3 region has the DNA TGTGCCAGCAGTGAATGGAAGGGGCACAATCAGCCCCAGCATTTT. This codes for CASSEWKGHNQPQHF.